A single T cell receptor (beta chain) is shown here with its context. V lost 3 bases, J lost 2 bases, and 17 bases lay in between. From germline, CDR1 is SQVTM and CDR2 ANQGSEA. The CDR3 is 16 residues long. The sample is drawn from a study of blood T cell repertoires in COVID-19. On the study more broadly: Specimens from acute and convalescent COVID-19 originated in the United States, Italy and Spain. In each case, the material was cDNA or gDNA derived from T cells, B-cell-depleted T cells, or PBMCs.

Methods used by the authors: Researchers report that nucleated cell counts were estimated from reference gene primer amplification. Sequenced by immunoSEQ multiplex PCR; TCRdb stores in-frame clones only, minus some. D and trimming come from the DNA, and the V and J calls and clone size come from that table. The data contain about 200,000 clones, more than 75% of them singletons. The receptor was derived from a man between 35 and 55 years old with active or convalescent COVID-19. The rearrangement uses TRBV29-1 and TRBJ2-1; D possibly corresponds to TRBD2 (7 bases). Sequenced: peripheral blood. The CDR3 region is CSVENPGEGTYNEQFF. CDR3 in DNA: TGCAGCGTTGAGAATCCAGGGGAGGGGACCTACAATGAGCAGTTCTTC.